This TCR beta chain is from a study of blood T cell repertoires in COVID-19. Whole-study context: Collection of acute and convalescent COVID-19 samples took place in the United States, Italy and Spain. Sample material is recorded as cDNA or gDNA derived from T cells, B-cell-depleted T cells, or PBMCs.

The CDR3 is 14 residues long. V lost 2 bases and J lost 6, with 11 bases in between. Germline-derived CDR1 and CDR2 are MNHNS and SASEGT. This clone occurred a few times. How the authors handled the data: Estimated nucleated cell counts came from reference gene primer amplification. Method: immunoSEQ multiplex PCR; TCRdb's copy keeps in-frame clones and lacks some. V and J calls and clone size are as listed in that table; D and trimming were resolved from the DNA. Seen here are around 120,000 clones, around nine tenths observed once, and the top ten hold about 4%. The sequencing sample was made of peripheral blood. The chain joins TRBV6-1 to TRBJ1-5; no clear D. The sequence was obtained from a man aged 50 to 60 with active COVID-19. In DNA, the CDR3 is TGTGCCAGCAGTGAACTGGCAGATCGTCAGCCCCAGCATTTT. This encodes CASSELADRQPQHF.